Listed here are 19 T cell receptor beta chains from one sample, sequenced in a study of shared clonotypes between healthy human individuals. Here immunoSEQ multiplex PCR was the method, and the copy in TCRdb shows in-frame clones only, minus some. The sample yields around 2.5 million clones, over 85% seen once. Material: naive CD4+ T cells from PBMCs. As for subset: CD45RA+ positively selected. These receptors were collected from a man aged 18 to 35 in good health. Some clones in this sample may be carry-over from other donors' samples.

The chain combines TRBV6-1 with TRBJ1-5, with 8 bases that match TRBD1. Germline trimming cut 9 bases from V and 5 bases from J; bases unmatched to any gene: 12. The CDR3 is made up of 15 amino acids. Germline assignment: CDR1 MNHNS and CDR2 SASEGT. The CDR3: CASTGRGRGDQPQHF. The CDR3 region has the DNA TGTGCCAGTACAGGCAGGGGGCGCGGAGATCAGCCCCAGCATTTT.

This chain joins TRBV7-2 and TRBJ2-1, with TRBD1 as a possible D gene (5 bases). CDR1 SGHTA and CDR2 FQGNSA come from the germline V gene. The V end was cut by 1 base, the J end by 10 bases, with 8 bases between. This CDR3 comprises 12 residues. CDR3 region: CASSLGQQEQFF. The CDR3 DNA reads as TGTGCCAGCAGCTTAGGACAGCAGGAGCAGTTCTTC.

CDR3 in amino acids: CSVEGGVGYNEQFF. In DNA, the CDR3 is TGCAGCGTTGAGGGGGGGGTTGGTTACAATGAGCAGTTCTTC. This chain links TRBV29-1 with TRBJ2-1; 7 bases are shared with TRBD2. The CDR3 is 14 residues long. Germline-derived CDR1 and CDR2 are SQVTM and ANQGSEA. V dropped 3 bases and J dropped 4; count of bases not matched to a gene: 6.

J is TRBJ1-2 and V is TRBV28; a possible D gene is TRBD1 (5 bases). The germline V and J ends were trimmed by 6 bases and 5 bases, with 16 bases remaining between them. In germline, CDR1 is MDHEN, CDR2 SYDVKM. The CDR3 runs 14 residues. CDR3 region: CASRSPGGVYGYTF. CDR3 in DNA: TGTGCCAGCAGGTCCCCCGGGGGGGTATATGGCTACACCTTC.

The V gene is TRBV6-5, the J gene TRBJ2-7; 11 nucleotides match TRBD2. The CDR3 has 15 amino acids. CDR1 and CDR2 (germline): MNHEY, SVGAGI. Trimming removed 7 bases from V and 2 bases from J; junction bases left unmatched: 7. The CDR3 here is CASTPTSGKPYEQYF. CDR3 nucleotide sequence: TGTGCCAGCACTCCGACTAGCGGGAAACCCTACGAGCAGTACTTC.

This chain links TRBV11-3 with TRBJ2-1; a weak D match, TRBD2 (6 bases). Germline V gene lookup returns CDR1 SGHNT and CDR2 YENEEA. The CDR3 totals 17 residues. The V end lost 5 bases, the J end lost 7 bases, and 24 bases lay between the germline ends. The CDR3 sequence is CASSPGAFSGSGNEQFF. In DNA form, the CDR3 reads TGTGCCAGCAGCCCAGGCGCTTTTAGCGGCTCTGGGAATGAGCAGTTCTTC. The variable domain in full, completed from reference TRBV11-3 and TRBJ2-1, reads EAGVVQSPRYKIIEKKQPVAFWCNPISGHNTLYWYLQNLGQGPELLIRYENEEAVDDSQLPKDRFSAERLKGVDSTLKIQPAELGDSAVYLCASSPGAFSGSGNEQFFGPGTRLTVL.

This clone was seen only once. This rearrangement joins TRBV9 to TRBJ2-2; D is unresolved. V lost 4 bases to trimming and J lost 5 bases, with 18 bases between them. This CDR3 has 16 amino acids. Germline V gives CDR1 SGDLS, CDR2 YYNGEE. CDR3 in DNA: TGTGCCAGCAGCACGGACGGAGTGGGCCGGACCGGGGAGCTGTTTTTT. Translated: CASSTDGVGRTGELFF.

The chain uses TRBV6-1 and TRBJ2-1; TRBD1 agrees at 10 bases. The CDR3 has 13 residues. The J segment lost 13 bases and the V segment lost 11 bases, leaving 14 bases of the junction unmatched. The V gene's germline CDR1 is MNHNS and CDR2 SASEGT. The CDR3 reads CAGGTGEGQDQFF. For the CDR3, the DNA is TGTGCCGGTGGGACAGGGGAGGGGCAGGATCAGTTCTTC.

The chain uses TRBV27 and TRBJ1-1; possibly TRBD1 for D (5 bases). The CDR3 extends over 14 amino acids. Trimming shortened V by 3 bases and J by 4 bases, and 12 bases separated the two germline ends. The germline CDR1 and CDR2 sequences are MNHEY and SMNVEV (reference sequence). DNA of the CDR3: TGTGCCAGCAGTTTTGGCCGGAGGGGCACTGAAGCTTTCTTT. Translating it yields CASSFGRRGTEAFF.

This CDR3 is CASSLGGEQYF. The CDR3 DNA sequence: TGTGCCAGCAGTTTGGGGGGCGAGCAGTACTTC. The chain carries TRBV6-1 and TRBJ2-7; maybe TRBD2 (6 bases). V was shortened by 5 bases and J by 6 bases, with 8 bases between the two germline ends. Germline loops: CDR1 MNHNS, CDR2 SASEGT. CDR3 length: 11 amino acids.

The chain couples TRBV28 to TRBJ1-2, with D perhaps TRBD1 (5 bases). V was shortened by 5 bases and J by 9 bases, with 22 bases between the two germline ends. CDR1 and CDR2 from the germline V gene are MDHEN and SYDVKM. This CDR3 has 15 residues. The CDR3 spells CASSARQSRGVSYTF. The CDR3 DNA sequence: TGTGCCAGCAGTGCGCGACAGAGCCGAGGAGTGAGCTACACCTTC.

Written as DNA, the CDR3 is TGTGCCAGCAGCTTAGATTACGGGGGGAGGACTAGCGCGACAGATACGCAGTATTTT. Its protein product is CASSLDYGGRTSATDTQYF. V and J are TRBV7-9 and TRBJ2-3; the match to TRBD2 covers 9 bases. Unmatched junction bases numbered 14, after V lost 1 base and J lost 3 bases. Germline V gives CDR1 SEHNR, CDR2 FQNEAQ (reference sequence). The CDR3 contains 19 residues.

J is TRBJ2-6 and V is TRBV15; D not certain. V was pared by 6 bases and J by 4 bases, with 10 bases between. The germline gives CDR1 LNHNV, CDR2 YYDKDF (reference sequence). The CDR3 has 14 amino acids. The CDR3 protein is CATRLGSGANVLTF. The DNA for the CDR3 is TGTGCCACCAGATTAGGGTCCGGGGCCAACGTCCTGACTTTC.

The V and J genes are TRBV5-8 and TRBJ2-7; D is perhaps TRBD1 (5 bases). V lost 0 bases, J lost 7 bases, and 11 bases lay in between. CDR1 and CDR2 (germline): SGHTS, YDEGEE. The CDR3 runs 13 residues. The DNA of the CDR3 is TGTGCCAGCAGCTTGGGCCCAGACAGAGAGCAGTACTTC. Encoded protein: CASSLGPDREQYF.

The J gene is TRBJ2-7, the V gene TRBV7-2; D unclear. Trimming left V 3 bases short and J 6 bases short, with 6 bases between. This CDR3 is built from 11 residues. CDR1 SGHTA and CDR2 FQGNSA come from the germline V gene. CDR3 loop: CASSFYREQYF. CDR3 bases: TGTGCCAGCAGCTTCTATCGCGAGCAGTACTTC.

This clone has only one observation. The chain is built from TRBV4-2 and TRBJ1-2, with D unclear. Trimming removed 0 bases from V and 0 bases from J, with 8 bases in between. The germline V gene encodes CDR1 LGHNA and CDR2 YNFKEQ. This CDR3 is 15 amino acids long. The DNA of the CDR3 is TGTGCCAGCAGCCAAGAGGAGGGATCTAACTATGGCTACACCTTC. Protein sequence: CASSQEEGSNYGYTF.

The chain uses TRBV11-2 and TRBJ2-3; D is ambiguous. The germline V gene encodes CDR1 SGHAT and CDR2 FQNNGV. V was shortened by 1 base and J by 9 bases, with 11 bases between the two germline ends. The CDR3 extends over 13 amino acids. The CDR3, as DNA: TGTGCCAGCAGCTTAGCCCAGTCTGGCACGCAGTATTTT. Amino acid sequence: CASSLAQSGTQYF.

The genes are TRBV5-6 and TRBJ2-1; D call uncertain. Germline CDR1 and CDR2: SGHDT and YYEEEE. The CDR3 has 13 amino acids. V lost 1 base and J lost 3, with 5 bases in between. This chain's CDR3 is CASSLINYNEQFF. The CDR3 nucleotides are TGTGCCAGCAGCTTGATAAACTACAATGAGCAGTTCTTC.

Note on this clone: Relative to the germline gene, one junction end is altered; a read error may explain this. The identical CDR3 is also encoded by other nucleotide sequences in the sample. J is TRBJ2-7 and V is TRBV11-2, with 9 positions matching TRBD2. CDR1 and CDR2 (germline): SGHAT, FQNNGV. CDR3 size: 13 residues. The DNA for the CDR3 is TGTGCCAGCAGATTAGCGGGAGTCTACGAGCAGTACTTC. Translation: CASRLAGVYEQYF.